The following is a T cell receptor beta chain sequence with its context. The sample belongs to a study of blood T cells in healthy people across ages. A second about 7 to 11 cycle PCR used barcoded and J-beta primers. TCRdb called the 5' RACE reads again in MiXCR, with one record for every CDR3 protein. This table has about 380,000 distinct CDR3 sequences, 52% appearing once. Germline V gene sequence: CDR1 DFQATT, CDR2 SNEGSKA (reference sequence). The CDR3 loop spans 14 amino acids. The genes are TRBV20-1 and TRBJ2-4; unclear D gene. The assigned J gene may be wrong: the sequence end matches TRBJ2-5 better. The specimen was blood. This sequence was found in a man aged 55 to 70 in good health. This CDR3 reads CSARNGAPQETQYF. CDR3 bases: TGCAGTGCTAGAAATGGAGCCCCCCAAGAGACCCAGTACTTC.